The 23 T cell receptor beta chains reported below all come from one sample, sequenced in a study of blood T cell repertoires in COVID-19. Some clones are missing from TCRdb's copy, which holds only in-frame ones; the method was immunoSEQ multiplex PCR. Among a few hundred thousand clones listed, more than 75% were seen once. Material for sequencing was peripheral blood. These receptors all come from a man aged 40-49 years with active or convalescent COVID-19.

The chain combines TRBV27 with TRBJ1-1, with D possibly TRBD1 on 5 matching bases. Germline-derived CDR1 and CDR2 are MNHEY and SMNVEV (reference sequence). This CDR3 has 14 amino acids. The germline V and J ends were trimmed by 8 bases and 3 bases, with 16 bases remaining between them. The CDR3 is CASHRAGTYTEAFF. CDR3 nucleotide sequence: TGTGCCAGCCATCGTGCGGGGACTTACACTGAAGCTTTCTTT.

The chain carries TRBV27 and TRBJ2-7; TRBD1 agrees at 7 bases. This CDR3 contains 13 residues. The ends lost 8 bases at V and 3 bases at J; junction bases unmatched: 7. CDR1 and CDR2 from the germline V gene are MNHEY and SMNVEV (reference sequence). CDR3 nucleotide sequence: TGTGCCAGCGGCAGGACAGGCGACTACGAGCAGTACTTC. It specifies CASGRTGDYEQYF.

V and J are TRBV6-5 and TRBJ1-1; D unclear. Germline loops: CDR1 MNHEY, CDR2 SVGAGI. The CDR3 has 14 amino acids. V lost 5 bases to trimming and J lost 1 base, with 11 bases between them. The CDR3 DNA reads TGTGCCAGCAGTACCATCCCGGGGAACACTGAAGCTTTCTTT. Encoded protein: CASSTIPGNTEAFF.

The chain couples TRBV10-3 to TRBJ1-2; TRBD1 matches 8 bases. With V trimmed by 6 bases and J by 7 bases, 7 bases remained unmatched. The CDR3 spans 13 residues. From germline, CDR1 is ENHRY and CDR2 SYGVKD. CDR3 bases: TGTGCCATCAGCCCTACAGGGACAGGTGGCTACACCTTC. It specifies CAISPTGTGGYTF.

This chain's CDR3 is CASSPSGRGDTQYF. Written as DNA, the CDR3 is TGTGCCAGCAGCCCTAGCGGGAGGGGAGATACGCAGTATTTT. The chain couples TRBV7-2 to TRBJ2-3, with 12 bases aligning to TRBD2. In germline, CDR1 is SGHTA, CDR2 FQGNSA. The V and J ends lost 5 bases and 5 bases, in that order; junction bases with no gene match: 2. The CDR3 has 14 amino acids.

The chain is built from TRBV5-1 and TRBJ1-3; perhaps TRBD1 as D (6 bases). The CDR3 loop spans 14 amino acids. The V end was cut by 0 bases, the J end by 5 bases, with 9 bases between. Germline assignment: CDR1 SGHRS and CDR2 YFSETQ. The DNA for the CDR3 is TGCGCCAGCAGCTTGGAACAGGGTAGAAACACCATATATTTT. Amino acid sequence: CASSLEQGRNTIYF.

This clone has just a few counts. The V and J genes are TRBV30 and TRBJ1-3; D may be TRBD1 (5 bases). Germline V gives CDR1 GTSNPN, CDR2 SVGIG (reference sequence). The CDR3 has 14 amino acids. V was trimmed by 5 bases and J by 2 bases, leaving 13 bases between them. The CDR3 protein is CAWAYGGTGNTIYF. CDR3 DNA: TGTGCCTGGGCCTACGGGGGTACTGGAAACACCATATATTTT. Full variable domain (missing parts from reference TRBV30 and TRBJ1-3): SQTIHQWPATLVQPVGSPLSLECTVEGTSNPNLYWYRQAAGRGLQLLFYSVGIGQISSEVPQNLSASRPQDRQFILSSKKLLLSDSGFYLCAWAYGGTGNTIYFGEGSWLTVV.

This chain links TRBV5-6 with TRBJ2-1, with D maybe TRBD1 (6 bases). Trimming removed 4 bases at V and 8 bases at J, with 16 bases between. Germline CDR1 is SGHDT and CDR2 is YYEEEE. The CDR3 has 14 residues. CDR3 sequence: CASSGIQGRDEQFF. CDR3 nucleotide sequence: TGTGCCAGCAGCGGCATACAGGGTAGGGATGAGCAGTTCTTC.

The CDR3 nucleotides read TGTGCCAGCAGTCTCATAGCGGGAAGCTCCTACAATGAGCAGTTCTTC. The encoded protein is CASSLIAGSSYNEQFF. The rearrangement links TRBV27 to TRBJ2-1, with TRBD2 matching 8 bases. CDR1 is MNHEY, CDR2 SMNVEV, per germline (reference sequence). This CDR3 has 16 amino acids. V shed 5 bases, J shed 0 bases, and the junction held 6 bases outside the gene matches.

The chain couples TRBV29-1 to TRBJ1-2, with 11 positions matching TRBD1. This CDR3 is 14 amino acids long. The J segment lost 4 bases and the V segment lost 6 bases, leaving 7 bases of the junction unmatched. Germline-derived CDR1 and CDR2 are SQVTM and ANQGSEA. CDR3 amino acids: CSVAGGQGGYGYTF. In DNA form, the CDR3 reads TGCAGCGTAGCTGGGGGACAGGGGGGCTATGGCTACACCTTC.

The V gene is TRBV29-1, the J gene TRBJ1-1; perhaps TRBD1 as D (5 bases). CDR3 length: 13 amino acids. V was cut by 6 bases and J by 0 bases, with 11 bases left in between. CDR1 is SQVTM and CDR2 is ANQGSEA in the germline V gene. The DNA for the CDR3 is TGCAGCGTGGGGCCGAGATTGAACACTGAAGCTTTCTTT. Translation gives CSVGPRLNTEAFF.

The V gene is TRBV6-5, the J gene TRBJ1-1; 7 bases are a match to TRBD1. Germline values: CDR1 MNHEY, CDR2 SVGAGI. The CDR3 is 15 residues long. The V and J ends lost 2 bases and 2 bases, in that order; junction bases with no gene match: 5. The CDR3 protein is CASSYGDSVNTEAFF. CDR3 nucleotide sequence: TGTGCCAGCAGTTACGGGGACAGCGTAAACACTGAAGCTTTCTTT.

The V gene is TRBV18, the J gene TRBJ1-5; TRBD1 might be the D (6 bases). CDR3 length: 15 amino acids. V was shortened by 6 bases and J by 9 bases, with 21 bases between the two germline ends. The germline V gene has CDR1 KGHSH and CDR2 LQKENI. The CDR3: CASSLGGQLPRPQHF. The CDR3 DNA reads TGTGCCAGCTCCCTCGGTGGACAGCTTCCACGGCCCCAGCATTTT.

V and J are TRBV27 and TRBJ1-6; 8 nucleotides align to TRBD1. The junction had 5 bases not matched to a gene; V was cut back by 6 bases and J by 7 bases. CDR1 and CDR2 (germline): MNHEY, SMNVEV (reference sequence). This CDR3 comprises 14 residues. The CDR3 loop reads CASRRTGTNSPLHF. For the CDR3, the DNA is TGTGCCAGCAGGAGGACAGGGACAAATTCACCCCTCCACTTT.

This chain connects TRBV10-1 to TRBJ1-4, with TRBD1 as a possible D gene (5 bases). Between the trimmed V and J ends, which lost 2 bases and 8 bases, there was a span of 15 bases. This CDR3 region has 15 residues. Germline assignment: CDR1 WNHNN and CDR2 SYGVQD (reference sequence). The CDR3 region is CASSEGTGDGEKLFF. Written as DNA, the CDR3 is TGCGCCAGCAGTGAGGGGACGGGGGATGGCGAAAAACTGTTTTTT.

V gene TRBV19 combines with J gene TRBJ2-2; D gene uncertain. Looked up from germline, CDR1 is LNHDA and CDR2 is SQIVND (reference sequence). The germline V and J ends were trimmed by 4 bases and 5 bases, with 11 bases remaining between them. This CDR3 has 14 amino acids. The CDR3 spells CASSTLLITGELFF. CDR3 nucleotides: TGTGCCAGTAGTACGTTACTAATTACCGGGGAGCTGTTTTTT.

Turning to this clone: At one end the junction does not follow the germline gene, possibly because of a read error. V and J are TRBV12-3 or TRBV12-4 and TRBJ1-5; D is unclear. The CDR3 has 13 amino acids. The CDR3 DNA reads as TGTGCCAGCAGTTTACTTAGCTATCAGCCCCAGCATTTT. Protein product: CASSLLSYQPQHF.

The CDR3 sequence is CASSQDGRDFLNEKLFF. The CDR3 nucleotides read TGTGCCAGCAGCCAAGATGGCCGGGACTTTCTTAATGAAAAACTGTTTTTT. The chain has TRBV14 and TRBJ1-4; possibly TRBD1 for D (5 bases). CDR3 length: 17 amino acids. Deletions cut 0 bases from V and 4 bases from J, with 15 bases between. Germline V gene sequence: CDR1 SGHDN, CDR2 FVKESK.

The chain is built from TRBV21-1 and TRBJ1-1. TRBV21-1 is annotated as a pseudogene. This CDR3 is 19 amino acids long. CDR3 residues: CASSKSSRTGDNMNTEAFF. Here the CDR3 DNA reads TGTGCCAGCAGCAAAAGTTCTAGAACGGGGGATAACATGAACACTGAAGCTTTCTTT.

This chain uses TRBV9 with TRBJ2-1; TRBD1 matches at 11 bases. CDR1 is SGDLS, CDR2 YYNGEE, per germline. The CDR3 sequence is 16 residues long. With V trimmed by 0 bases and J by 8 bases, 7 bases remained unmatched. CDR3 protein: CASSVGGTGGRHEQFF. The CDR3 DNA reads as TGTGCCAGCAGCGTAGGTGGGACAGGGGGAAGGCATGAGCAGTTCTTC.

The V call is TRBV4-1, the J call TRBJ2-3; the D is unclear. CDR1 is MGHRA, CDR2 YSYEKL, per germline. This CDR3 contains 11 residues. The V end lost 1 base, the J end lost 14 bases, and 10 bases lay between the germline ends. The CDR3 here is CASSQVAILYF. CDR3 nucleotide sequence: TGCGCCAGCAGCCAAGTTGCGATTCTGTATTTT.

The chain is built from TRBV10-2 and TRBJ1-5; TRBD1 might be the D (5 bases). The V gene lost 6 bases and the J gene lost 0 bases, with 6 bases spanning the gap. Germline V gene data show CDR1 as WSHSY and CDR2 as SAAADI. CDR3 size: 13 residues. The CDR3 nucleotides are TGCGCCAGCAGGGACAATAGCAATCAGCCCCAGCATTTT. It specifies CASRDNSNQPQHF.

CDR3 sequence: CATSDSNSYEQYF. CDR3 coding DNA: TGTGCCACCAGTGACTCGAACAGCTACGAGCAGTACTTC. The chain uses TRBV24-1 and TRBJ2-7; no clear D gene. This CDR3 comprises 13 residues. The V end was cut by 4 bases, the J end by 3 bases, with 9 bases between. Germline V gives CDR1 KGHDR, CDR2 SFDVKD.